Listed below are T cell receptor beta chains from one sample, sequenced in a study of OX40 agonist ivuxolimab in advanced cancers. Sequencing was performed with immunoSEQ multiplex PCR; in TCRdb, only in-frame clones are kept and a portion is missing. The sample has 50,000 to 65,000 clones, roughly 86% seen once. The sequences come from CD4+ or CD8+ T cells sorted from blood, collected in a trial of the OX40 agonist ivuxolimab. Receptors were obtained from an adult with an advanced solid tumor such as melanoma, head and neck, liver or kidney cancer. CDR3s include the opening cysteine and the closing phenylalanine or tryptophan. D genes are given only for firm matches. Expanded clones are given a class, and other clones once, few, many or no size at all.

j_call v_call d_call clone_size cdr3_aa cdr3_nt
TRBJ2-2 TRBV9 - once CASSVAGGQNTGELFF TGTGCCAGCAGCGTTGCTGGCGGGCAAAACACCGGGGAGCTGTTTTTT
TRBJ2-7 TRBV28 TRBD1 - CASSRTGAISYEQYF TGTGCCAGCAGTAGGACAGGGGCTATCTCCTACGAGCAGTACTTC
TRBJ1-5 TRBV28 - - CATSSGAPQPQHF TGTGCCACTTCTTCGGGGGCGCCTCAGCCCCAGCATTTT
TRBJ2-5 TRBV5-1 - - CASSLGQVRETQYF TGCGCCAGCAGCTTGGGGCAGGTTCGAGAGACCCAGTACTTC
TRBJ2-2 TRBV7-3 TRBD2 - CASSFFTSGRPGELFF TGTGCCAGCAGCTTCTTTACTAGCGGGAGACCCGGGGAGCTGTTTTTT
TRBJ2-3 TRBV30 - - CAWSGQNTQYF TGTGCCTGGAGTGGACAAAATACGCAGTATTTT
TRBJ1-5 TRBV4-1 - - CASSQGVTNQPQHF TGCGCCAGCAGCCAAGGGGTCACCAATCAGCCCCAGCATTTT
TRBJ2-1 TRBV7-3 TRBD1 - CASSRQGATLNEQFF TGTGCCAGCAGCAGACAGGGGGCTACCCTCAATGAGCAGTTCTTC
TRBJ2-3 TRBV9 TRBD2 - CASSPLGLAGAGADTQYF TGTGCCAGCAGCCCCCTGGGACTAGCGGGAGCGGGGGCAGATACGCAGTATTTT
TRBJ2-3 TRBV5-1 - - CASSLGGFPAEDTQYF TGCGCCAGCAGCTTGGGGGGGTTCCCGGCGGAGGATACGCAGTATTTT
TRBJ1-2 TRBV11-1 TRBD1 - CASSYRMDRGVGYTF TGTGCCAGCAGCTACCGGATGGACAGGGGTGTCGGCTACACCTTC
TRBJ2-7 TRBV28 - - CASGWDWNYEQYF TGTGCCAGCGGTTGGGACTGGAACTACGAGCAGTACTTC
TRBJ2-3 TRBV18 TRBD2 - CASSRGLAGGPDTQYF TGTGCCAGCTCACGAGGACTAGCGGGAGGGCCTGATACGCAGTATTTT
TRBJ1-5 TRBV2 - - CASSGSLVGPQHF TGTGCCAGCAGTGGGTCTCTCGTGGGGCCCCAGCATTTT
TRBJ2-1 TRBV7-6 - - CASSLGSYNEQFF TGTGCCAGCAGCTTAGGGTCCTACAATGAGCAGTTCTTC
TRBJ1-5 TRBV7-2 - - CASSSRGGQPQHF TGTGCCAGCAGCTCCAGGGGAGGGCAGCCCCAGCATTTT
TRBJ1-2 TRBV10-3 TRBD1 - CAIRGQTYGYTF TGTGCCATCAGGGGACAGACCTATGGCTACACCTTC
TRBJ2-1 TRBV14 TRBD2 - CASSESSGSNEQFF TGTGCCAGCAGCGAGTCTAGCGGGAGTAATGAGCAGTTCTTC
TRBJ1-3 TRBV5-1 - - CASSPTTYSGNTIYF TGCGCCAGCAGCCCGACTACCTACTCTGGAAACACCATATATTTT
TRBJ1-4 TRBV19 - - CASGPIGAANEKLFF TGTGCCAGTGGACCTATCGGGGCAGCTAATGAAAAACTGTTTTTT
TRBJ2-2 TRBV7-2 - - CALKAAPDYGELFF TGTGCCCTTAAAGCCGCGCCAGATTATGGGGAGCTGTTTTTT
TRBJ2-5 TRBV9 - once CASRRGASPETQYF TGTGCCAGCAGGCGAGGAGCGTCCCCAGAGACCCAGTACTTC
TRBJ1-4 TRBV4-1 - - CASARIPGVEKLFF TGCGCCAGCGCCAGAATTCCGGGGGTTGAAAAACTGTTTTTT
TRBJ2-1 TRBV5-1 TRBD2 - CASSLTLAGRYNEQFF TGCGCCAGCAGCTTGACGCTAGCGGGACGGTACAATGAGCAGTTCTTC
TRBJ2-7 TRBV7-9 TRBD1 once CASSPGTGRSYEQYF TGTGCCAGCAGCCCCGGGACAGGGAGATCTTACGAGCAGTACTTC
TRBJ1-2 TRBV5-8 TRBD1 once CASSLGQGGRGYTF TGTGCCAGCAGCCTGGGACAGGGGGGGAGAGGCTACACCTTC
TRBJ1-5 TRBV10-3 - once CAISDPRSGAWSNQPQHF TGTGCCATCAGTGACCCCAGGTCGGGGGCTTGGAGCAATCAGCCCCAGCATTTT
TRBJ1-1 TRBV10-2 TRBD1 - CASGGRFSQGAMNTEAFF TGCGCCAGCGGCGGGAGATTTTCTCAGGGGGCAATGAACACTGAAGCTTTCTTT
TRBJ1-2 TRBV18 - - CASSQEQHYGYTF TGTGCCAGCTCACAGGAACAGCACTATGGCTACACCTTC
TRBJ2-2 TRBV18 - - CASSQGTAPNTGELFF TGTGCCAGCTCTCAGGGGACCGCCCCGAACACCGGGGAGCTGTTTTTT
TRBJ2-7 TRBV6-5 - - CASSSQGSYEQYF TGTGCCAGCAGTTCCCAGGGTTCCTACGAGCAGTACTTC
TRBJ1-1 TRBV10-3 - - CAISGPQGGRGSTEAFF TGTGCCATCAGTGGACCCCAAGGTGGAAGGGGGAGCACTGAAGCTTTCTTT
TRBJ1-1 TRBV18 - - CASSPFDTEAFF TGTGCCAGCTCACCATTTGACACTGAAGCTTTCTTT
TRBJ1-2 TRBV19 - once CASSIQGSEYGYTF TGTGCCAGTAGTATCCAGGGGAGTGAATATGGCTACACCTTC
TRBJ2-1 TRBV4-1 TRBD1 - CASSRVPGQDNNEQFF TGCGCCAGCAGCCGCGTACCGGGACAGGATAACAATGAGCAGTTCTTC
TRBJ2-6 TRBV10-3 - - CAISDRLGLSGANVLTF TGTGCCATCAGTGATCGCTTGGGGCTAAGTGGGGCCAACGTCCTGACTTTC
TRBJ2-5 TRBV7-2 - - CASSLWRKQETQYF TGTGCCAGCAGCCTCTGGCGGAAGCAAGAGACCCAGTACTTC
TRBJ2-1 TRBV7-9 - - CASSLGSSSPSYNEQFF TGTGCCAGCAGCTTAGGGTCTTCTAGTCCCTCCTACAATGAGCAGTTCTTC
TRBJ2-7 TRBV11-2 - - CASSSGAYEQYF TGTGCCAGCAGCTCCGGCGCCTACGAGCAGTACTTC
TRBJ1-4 TRBV6-5 TRBD1 few CASSYRPGQENEKLFF TGTGCCAGCAGTTATAGACCGGGACAGGAAAATGAAAAACTGTTTTTT
TRBJ1-4 TRBV10-3 - - CAISEGDEKLFF TGTGCCATCAGTGAGGGGGATGAAAAACTGTTTTTT
TRBJ2-1 TRBV12-5 TRBD2 - CVSGLVLFGLAGMGEQFF TGTGTTAGTGGTTTGGTACTGTTCGGACTAGCGGGAATGGGTGAGCAGTTCTTC
TRBJ1-3 TRBV6-6 TRBD1 - CASSKGQGGSGNTIYF TGTGCCAGCAGTAAGGGACAGGGGGGCTCTGGAAACACCATATATTTT
TRBJ2-3 TRBV13 - - CASSFTSPDTQYF TGTGCCAGCAGCTTCACTAGCCCTGATACGCAGTATTTT